The 10 T cell receptor beta chains given below trace back to one sample, sequenced in a study of T cells after yellow fever vaccination. From the 5' RACE reads, TCRdb called clonotypes with MiXCR, one entry per CDR3 protein. The table includes around 140,000 distinct CDR3 sequences, 7.7% detected once. The starting material was CD4+ T cells sorted from PBMCs, obtained 5 days after the yellow fever booster vaccination. These receptors all stem from a young man who received the YFV17D yellow fever vaccine.

In its sample, this clonotype was seen many times. The genes are TRBV6-2 or TRBV6-3 and TRBJ2-7; a possible D gene is TRBD1 (6 bases). Germline lookup yields CDR1 MNHEY and CDR2 SVGEGT. Trimming cost V 6 bases and J 4 bases, with 10 bases left between them. This CDR3 spans 12 amino acids. CDR3 amino acids: CASSQQGYEQYF. The CDR3 DNA sequence: TGTGCCAGCAGCCAACAGGGTTACGAGCAGTACTTC.

This clonotype was detected many times. The V and J genes are TRBV7-8 and TRBJ2-3; 11 bases align to TRBD2. The germline V gene encodes CDR1 SGHVS and CDR2 FQNEAQ. V trimming: 8 bases; J trimming: 7 bases; junction bases outside the gene matches: 14. This CDR3 is 16 amino acids long. CDR3 sequence reads: CASDPAVAGGPYTQYF. CDR3 DNA: TGTGCCAGCGACCCAGCGGTAGCGGGAGGGCCGTATACGCAGTATTTT.

There are many counts of this clonotype. The chain joins TRBV30 to TRBJ2-4; 7 positions match TRBD2. Losses at the gene ends were 3 bases for V and 3 bases for J; bases not matched to a gene: 8. The germline V gene has CDR1 GTSNPN and CDR2 SVGIG (reference sequence). The CDR3 consists of 15 residues. The CDR3 bases are TGTGCCTGGAGGGGGCCTAGCGGATTCAAAAACATTCAGTACTTC. Its translation is CAWRGPSGFKNIQYF.

This clonotype was counted ten times or more. The rearrangement joins TRBV6-5 to TRBJ2-1; D unclear. The V end lost 0 bases, the J end lost 8 bases, and 11 bases lay between the germline ends. The CDR3 spans 14 residues. Germline loops: CDR1 MNHEY, CDR2 SVGAGI. CDR3 nucleotides: TGTGCCAGCAGTTACTCTGGGCTTAGGTATGAGCAGTTCTTC. It encodes CASSYSGLRYEQFF.

The chain uses TRBV3-1 and TRBJ2-7; possible D gene TRBD2, 6 bases. Germline V gives CDR1 LGHDT, CDR2 YNNKEL (reference sequence). The CDR3 extends over 16 amino acids. Trimming cost V 0 bases and J 6 bases, with 18 bases left between them. The CDR3 nucleotides read TGTGCCAGCAGCCAAGACCTAGTGTCCGGGGGTTCCGAGCAGTACTTC. Translating it yields CASSQDLVSGGSEQYF.

This clonotype was counted ten times or more. The V call is TRBV20-1, the J call TRBJ2-7, with 7 bases that match TRBD1. In germline, CDR1 is DFQATT, CDR2 SNEGSKA (reference sequence). Losses at the gene ends were 3 bases for V and 2 bases for J; bases not matched to a gene: 10. There are 15 residues in the CDR3. Here the CDR3 reads CSARRGGDGPYEQYF. In DNA, the CDR3 is TGCAGTGCTAGGAGAGGGGGCGACGGACCCTACGAGCAGTACTTC.

This clonotype was observed many times. V and J are TRBV3-1 and TRBJ2-1; 7 positions agree with TRBD1. This CDR3 is built from 15 residues. CDR1 is LGHDT and CDR2 is YNNKEL in the germline V gene (reference sequence). Trimming cost V 4 bases and J 0 bases; bases outside gene matches: 3. In DNA, the CDR3 is TGTGCCAGCAGCCTGACAGGGCGCTCCTACAATGAGCAGTTCTTC. Protein: CASSLTGRSYNEQFF.

In this sample, this clonotype turned up many times. This chain joins TRBV5-8 and TRBJ2-2; 8 positions agree with TRBD1. Germline loops: CDR1 SGHTS, CDR2 YDEGEE. The CDR3 extends over 16 amino acids. Trimming removed 2 bases from V and 7 bases from J; junction bases left unmatched: 10. This CDR3 is CASSLAQGALGGELFF. The CDR3 DNA sequence: TGTGCCAGCAGCTTAGCGCAGGGGGCGCTTGGCGGGGAGCTGTTTTTT.

This clonotype was found many times. V gene TRBV5-6 combines with J gene TRBJ2-4; 7 nucleotides align to TRBD2. CDR1 and CDR2 (germline): SGHDT, YYEEEE. The CDR3 is 14 residues long. V lost 4 bases to trimming and J lost 7 bases; unmatched junction nucleotides: 8. The CDR3 coding sequence is TGTGCCAGCAGCCCCCGGGACTATCTTAACATTCAGTACTTC. Translating it yields CASSPRDYLNIQYF.

This clonotype was counted many times. The genes are TRBV24-1 and TRBJ2-7; a possible D gene is TRBD2 (6 bases). CDR1 and CDR2 from the germline V gene are KGHDR and SFDVKD. CDR3 length: 16 residues. Trimming removed 2 bases from V and 2 bases from J, with 15 bases in between. As DNA, the CDR3 is TGTGCCACCAGTGATTCTGGAGGGAGTGGTCCCTACGAGCAGTACTTC. It yields the protein CATSDSGGSGPYEQYF.